This entry features one T cell receptor beta chain sequence. Germline CDR1 and CDR2: MNHEY and SMNVEV (reference sequence). The CDR3 spans 17 residues. Trimming removed 6 bases from V and 8 bases from J; junction bases left unmatched: 11. This sample is part of a study of blood T cell repertoires in COVID-19. Some clones are missing from TCRdb's copy, which holds only in-frame ones; the method was immunoSEQ multiplex PCR. The sample shows nearly 25,000 clones, more than 80% of them seen only once. Input material: peripheral blood. The TCR comes from a woman in her 70s with COVID-19, enrolled during active disease. V and J are TRBV27 and TRBJ2-1, with 15 bases that match TRBD2. The CDR3, as DNA: TGTGCCAGCAGCCTTATAGGACTAGCGGGGGGGTTGGATGAGCAGTTCTTC. Its translation is CASSLIGLAGGLDEQFF.